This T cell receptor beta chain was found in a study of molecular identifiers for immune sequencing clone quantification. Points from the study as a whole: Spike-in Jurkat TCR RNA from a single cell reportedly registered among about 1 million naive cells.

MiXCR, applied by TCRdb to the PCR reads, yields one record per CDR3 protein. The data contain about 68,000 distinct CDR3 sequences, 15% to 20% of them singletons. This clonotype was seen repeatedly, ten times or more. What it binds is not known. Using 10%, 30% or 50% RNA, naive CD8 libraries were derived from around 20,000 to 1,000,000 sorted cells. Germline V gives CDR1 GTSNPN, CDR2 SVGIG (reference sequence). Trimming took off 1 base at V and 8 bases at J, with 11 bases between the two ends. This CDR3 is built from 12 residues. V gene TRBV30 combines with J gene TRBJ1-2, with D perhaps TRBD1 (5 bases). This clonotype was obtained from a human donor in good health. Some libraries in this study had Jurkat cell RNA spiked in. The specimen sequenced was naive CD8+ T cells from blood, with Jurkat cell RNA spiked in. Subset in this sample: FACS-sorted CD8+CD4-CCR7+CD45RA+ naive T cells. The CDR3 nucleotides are TGTGCCTGGAGTGACGAGGGGTCCGGCTACACCTTC. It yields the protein CAWSDEGSGYTF.